This T cell receptor beta chain was sequenced for a study of blood T cell repertoires in COVID-19. Whole-study context: From the United States, Italy and Spain came samples of acute and convalescent COVID-19. From T cells, B-cell-depleted T cells, or PBMCs came the material, which was cDNA or gDNA.

Losses at the gene ends were 5 bases for V and 3 bases for J; bases not matched to a gene: 16. The germline V gene encodes CDR1 SGHTA and CDR2 FQGTGA. The CDR3 has 18 residues. In the authors' workflow: Amplification of reference gene primers was used by the study to estimate nucleated cell counts. Assay used: immunoSEQ multiplex PCR; TCRdb lists only in-frame clones, some missing. V and J calls and clone size follow that table, whereas D and trimming were derived from the DNA. The table lists over 60,000 clones, 70% to 90% of them singletons. The genes are TRBV7-3 and TRBJ1-5, with 7 bases fitting TRBD1. The TCR sequence derives from a man aged 70 or older with active or convalescent COVID-19. Sequencing used peripheral blood. The CDR3 reads CASSRMIRWGQFNQPQHF. The CDR3 DNA is TGTGCCAGCAGCCGAATGATCCGCTGGGGACAGTTCAATCAGCCCCAGCATTTT.